Below, 4 T cell receptor beta chains from the same sample are listed, as sequenced in a study of CD8+ T cells in alopecia areata. Sequencing relied on a cDNA template that was reverse transcribed from extracted RNA. TCRdb keeps only in-frame clones here, not all; method: immunoSEQ multiplex PCR. Among 130,000 to 150,000 clones listed, 40% to 50% were seen once. Material: CD4+ T cells sorted from blood. These receptors all stem from a human donor with alopecia areata.

The chain couples TRBV28 to TRBJ2-7; D is ambiguous. Germline CDR1 and CDR2: MDHEN and SYDVKM. The length of the CDR3 is 11 residues. Trimming removed 4 bases from V and 3 bases from J, with 4 bases in between. For the CDR3, the DNA is TGTGCCAGCAGTTCAAGCTACGAGCAGTACTTC. It translates to CASSSSYEQYF.

This clone was counted only a few times. The chain employs TRBV5-4 and TRBJ1-2; D unresolved. This CDR3 is built from 14 residues. Trimming pared 4 bases from V and 2 bases from J, leaving 12 bases between. Germline V lookup: CDR1 SGHNT, CDR2 YYREEE (reference sequence). The CDR3 is CASSNTRGNYGYTF. The DNA for the CDR3 is TGTGCCAGCAGCAATACGAGAGGGAACTATGGCTACACCTTC.

This clone turned up a few times. J is TRBJ2-5 and V is TRBV7-9, with 11 nucleotides matching TRBD2. CDR3 length: 17 residues. V was clipped by 5 bases and J by 0 bases; unmatched bases: 8. CDR1 and CDR2 from the germline V gene are SEHNR and FQNEAQ (reference sequence). The CDR3 nucleotides are TGTGCCAGCAGCATCTCTAGCGGGAGGCACCACCAAGAGACCCAGTACTTC. Translating gives CASSISSGRHHQETQYF.

The chain has TRBV11-2 and TRBJ2-3; tentatively, D is TRBD1 (5 bases). V gave up 6 bases and J gave up 3 bases, with 13 bases separating them. Germline assignment: CDR1 SGHAT and CDR2 FQNNGV. The CDR3 runs to 14 residues. CDR3 in amino acids: CASSTDAGTDTQYF. Written as DNA, the CDR3 is TGTGCCAGCAGTACCGATGCAGGGACAGATACGCAGTATTTT.